This TCR beta chain was sequenced in a study of response to subunit inactivated influenza vaccine. The CDR3 is made up of 13 amino acids. The V end lost 4 bases, the J end lost 5 bases, and 10 bases lay between the germline ends. Germline loops: CDR1 SGDLS, CDR2 YYNGEE. TCRdb reprocessed the RT-PCR reads via MiXCR and lists one record per CDR3 protein. Of some 190,000 distinct CDR3 sequences in the sample, about 15% were seen once. Broader study findings: Authors suggested seasonal influenza vaccinations each recruit few new T cells.

About this clonotype: The antigen remains unidentified.

This TCR derives from a man aged 45 to 65 who received an inactivated influenza vaccine. Source: CD8+ T cells sorted from PBMCs, taken around 5 days after vaccination. The chain employs TRBV9 and TRBJ2-1; D gene unclear. The CDR3 DNA is TGTGCCAGCAGCCGGCCAGGAGACAATGAGCAGTTCTTC. Its protein is CASSRPGDNEQFF. The variable domain in full, with the rest retrieved from reference TRBV9 and TRBJ2-1, is DSGVTQTPKHLITATGQRVTLRCSPRSGDLSVYWYQQSLDQGLQFLIQYYNGEERAKGNILERFSAQQFPDLHSELNLSSLELGDSALYFCASSRPGDNEQFFGPGTRLTVL.